The 32 T cell receptor beta chains below come from one sample, sequenced in a study of T cells in localized non-small cell lung cancer. The table came from immunoSEQ multiplex PCR; TCRdb's copy has only in-frame clones and leaves some out. Found here are about 6,000 clones, less than 45% of them singletons; the top ten hold roughly a tenth. Here the sequenced sample was lung tumor tissue, taken before any cancer treatment. All receptors derive from a woman between 35 and 75 years old with stage II squamous cell lung carcinoma.

The V and J genes are TRBV18 and TRBJ2-1; D gene ambiguous. With 4 bases removed from V and 4 bases from J, the gap between germline ends came to 14 bases. The CDR3 consists of 15 residues. The germline gives CDR1 KGHSH, CDR2 LQKENI. The CDR3 here is CASSLHSMAYNEQFF. The CDR3 DNA sequence: TGTGCCAGCTCACTCCACAGTATGGCGTACAATGAGCAGTTCTTC. The whole variable domain, filled in from reference TRBV18 and TRBJ2-1, reads NAGVMQNPRHLVRRRGQEARLRCSPMKGHSHVYWYRQLPEEGLKFMVYLQKENIIDESGMPKERFSAEFPKEGPSILRIQQVVRGDSAAYFCASSLHSMAYNEQFFGPGTRLTVL.

This clone appeared a few times. This chain connects TRBV27 to TRBJ2-1, with TRBD2 as a possible D gene (6 bases). The CDR3 totals 14 residues. Trimming cost V 3 bases and J 6 bases, with 12 bases left between them. Per the germline V gene, CDR1 is MNHEY and CDR2 is SMNVEV (reference sequence). The CDR3 coding sequence is TGTGCCAGCAGTTTCAAGGTTAGCGGCAATGAGCAGTTCTTC. Amino acids: CASSFKVSGNEQFF.

This clone was observed a handful of times. The rearrangement joins TRBV19 to TRBJ1-5; a possible D gene is TRBD1 (5 bases). The CDR3 extends over 14 amino acids. Trimming cost V 6 bases and J 6 bases, with 15 bases left between them. Germline assignment: CDR1 LNHDA and CDR2 SQIVND (reference sequence). CDR3 sequence: CASRFVWGFQPQHF. The CDR3 DNA is TGTGCCAGTAGGTTTGTTTGGGGCTTTCAGCCCCAGCATTTT.

The V and J genes are TRBV19 and TRBJ1-3; tentative D call: TRBD1 (6 bases). Germline CDR1 LNHDA, CDR2 SQIVND (reference sequence). The V end was cut by 8 bases, the J end by 4 bases, with 21 bases between. The length of the CDR3 is 16 residues. The DNA of the CDR3 is TGTGCCAGTTCAACGCTAGGGGGTGATAGAGGAAACACCATATATTTT. Translated, it gives CASSTLGGDRGNTIYF.

In this sample, this clone turned up a few times. The chain joins TRBV12-5 to TRBJ1-1, with a possible D match to TRBD1 (5 bases). Germline V gene data show CDR1 as LGHNT and CDR2 as FRNRAP. This CDR3 has 13 amino acids. The CDR3 sequence is CASIPRGNTEAFF. In DNA form, the CDR3 reads TGTGCCAGCATTCCAAGGGGGAACACTGAAGCTTTCTTT.

This clone is judged medium-sized. The chain uses TRBV6-8 and TRBJ2-7, with D perhaps TRBD1 (6 bases). The V and J ends lost 10 bases and 6 bases respectively, with 28 bases between them. Germline-derived CDR1 and CDR2 are MNHGY and SAAAGT. This CDR3 comprises 16 residues. CDR3 region: CATSRSPQGQSGEQYF. The CDR3 bases are TGTGCCACCTCACGCTCCCCTCAGGGGCAATCAGGCGAGCAGTACTTC.

The chain uses TRBV5-1 and TRBJ2-3; the D is unclear. The V and J ends lost 4 bases and 0 bases respectively, with 12 bases between them. The CDR3 has 15 amino acids. Per germline, CDR1 SGHRS and CDR2 YFSETQ. In nucleotides, the CDR3 is TGCGCCAGCAGCAACGACACAACTAGCACAGATACGCAGTATTTT. It specifies CASSNDTTSTDTQYF.

This clone was recorded many times. This sequence joins TRBV9 and TRBJ2-5; TRBD2 matches at 15 bases. V was pared by 4 bases and J by 5 bases, with 6 bases of the junction left unmatched. Germline V lookup: CDR1 SGDLS, CDR2 YYNGEE. The CDR3 extends over 16 amino acids. The CDR3 is CASSSGLAGGLETQYF. In DNA form, the CDR3 reads TGTGCCAGCAGCTCCGGACTAGCGGGGGGGCTTGAGACCCAGTACTTC.

In this sample, this clone turned up a few times. The chain carries TRBV28 and TRBJ2-1; D assignment may be TRBD1 or TRBD2 (5 bases each). V was trimmed by 1 base and J by 7 bases, leaving 14 bases between them. The CDR3 length is 15 residues. Germline values: CDR1 MDHEN, CDR2 SYDVKM. CDR3 protein: CASSLSNRWRNEQFF. As DNA, the CDR3 is TGTGCCAGCAGTTTATCTAACAGGTGGAGGAATGAGCAGTTCTTC.

The V and J genes are TRBV25-1 and TRBJ2-1; D is unresolved. CDR3 length: 13 residues. The V end was cut by 0 bases, the J end by 6 bases, with 6 bases between. CDR1 and CDR2 from the germline V gene are MGHDK and SYGVNS. CDR3 sequence: CASSEYQSNEQFF. CDR3 bases: TGTGCCAGCAGTGAATATCAATCCAATGAGCAGTTCTTC.

This clone was detected only a few times. This chain links TRBV6-8 with TRBJ1-2; D is unresolved. This CDR3 contains 13 residues. Germline CDR1 MNHGY, CDR2 SAAAGT. V was pared by 6 bases and J by 7 bases, with 15 bases between. The CDR3 region is CASSLVIRFGYTF. The CDR3 DNA reads as TGTGCCAGCAGCCTAGTGATCAGGTTTGGCTACACCTTC.

This rearrangement joins TRBV19 to TRBJ2-4; 7 bases agree with TRBD2. The germline CDR1 and CDR2 sequences are LNHDA and SQIVND (reference sequence). The CDR3 runs to 16 residues. Germline trimming cut 3 bases from V and 5 bases from J; bases unmatched to any gene: 10. The chain's CDR3 is CASSMGGFVGQNIQYF. The CDR3 region has the DNA TGTGCCAGTAGTATGGGAGGGTTTGTTGGGCAAAACATTCAGTACTTC. The full variable domain, with the rest looked up from reference TRBV19 and TRBJ2-4, is DGGITQSPKYLFRKEGQNVTLSCEQNLNHDAMYWYRQDPGQGLRLIYYSQIVNDFQKGDIAEGYSVSREKKESFPLTVTSAQKNPTAFYLCASSMGGFVGQNIQYFGAGTRLSVL.

The sample holds a few counts of this clone. The rearrangement uses TRBV9 and TRBJ1-2; 10 nucleotides align to TRBD1. Germline trimming cut 0 bases from V and 2 bases from J; bases unmatched to any gene: 10. CDR1 and CDR2 from the germline V gene are SGDLS and YYNGEE. The CDR3 totals 18 residues. The CDR3 DNA is TGTGCCAGCAGCGTAGAACGTCGAGGGACAGGGGAAAACTATGGCTACACCTTC. This encodes CASSVERRGTGENYGYTF.

The chain is built from TRBV5-1 and TRBJ1-2; D possibly corresponds to TRBD1 (5 bases). The CDR3 spans 14 residues. With 1 base removed from V and 7 bases from J, the gap between germline ends came to 14 bases. Germline V gene data show CDR1 as SGHRS and CDR2 as YFSETQ. The CDR3 coding sequence is TGCGCCAGCAGCTTGTCGAGGGGCTCGGGTGGCTACACCTTC. This sequence encodes CASSLSRGSGGYTF.

The chain links TRBV19 to TRBJ1-1, with a possible D match to TRBD1 (6 bases). This CDR3 contains 13 residues. V lost 10 bases and J 2 bases, leaving 14 bases between the germline ends. Germline V lookup: CDR1 LNHDA, CDR2 SQIVND (reference sequence). The CDR3 loop is CATSGHPNTEAFF. The CDR3 DNA reads TGTGCCACTTCGGGACACCCCAACACTGAAGCTTTCTTT.

This rearrangement joins TRBV29-1 to TRBJ1-2; D is uncertain. The CDR3 length is 12 residues. The germline V gene encodes CDR1 SQVTM and CDR2 ANQGSEA. Trimming left V 3 bases short and J 1 base short, with 6 bases between. In nucleotides, the CDR3 is TGCAGCGTTGAGACAATTAACTATGGCTACACCTTC. This encodes CSVETINYGYTF. The complete variable domain, with remaining parts taken from reference TRBV29-1 and TRBJ1-2, reads SAVISQKPSRDICQRGTSLTIQCQVDSQVTMMFWYRQQPGQSLTLIATANQGSEATYESGFVIDKFPISRPNLTFSTLTVSNMSPEDSSIYLCSVETINYGYTFGSGTRLTVV.

J is TRBJ1-2 and V is TRBV2; tentative D call: TRBD1 (6 bases). V was clipped by 0 bases and J by 8 bases, with 10 bases between them. The CDR3 sequence is 13 residues long. Germline V lookup: CDR1 SNHLY, CDR2 FYNNEI. The CDR3 nucleotides read TGTGCCAGCAGTGAAGCGCGGGGGCGGGGCTACACCTTC. Translated: CASSEARGRGYTF.

The CDR3 loop is CAIRPTTRGAYGYTF. The DNA of the CDR3 is TGTGCCATCAGACCTACCACCAGGGGAGCCTATGGCTACACCTTC. This chain connects TRBV6-8 to TRBJ1-2; D might be TRBD1 (6 bases). V was pared by 10 bases and J by 4 bases, with 22 bases between. CDR3 length: 15 residues. Germline CDR1 MNHGY, CDR2 SAAAGT.

This clone has just a few counts. CDR3 sequence (DNA): TGTGCCAGCAGTTACGCAGGGGGGGTAACCGGGGAGCTGTTTTTT. Translated: CASSYAGGVTGELFF. The chain couples TRBV6-8 to TRBJ2-2; the D gene could be TRBD1 or TRBD2 (7 bases each). This CDR3 contains 15 residues. The germline V gene has CDR1 MNHGY and CDR2 SAAAGT. Between the trimmed V and J ends, which lost 2 bases and 5 bases, there was a span of 12 bases.

The chain uses TRBV18 and TRBJ1-3, with TRBD1 as a possible D gene (6 bases). Trimming removed 6 bases at V and 5 bases at J, with 11 bases between. Germline V gene sequence: CDR1 KGHSH, CDR2 LQKENI. The CDR3 loop spans 13 amino acids. Written as DNA, the CDR3 is TGTGCCAGCTCCGCCCGGGACAGAAACACCATATATTTT. Its protein is CASSARDRNTIYF.

The CDR3 loop reads CASSWDKIYEQYF. The CDR3 DNA is TGCGCCAGCAGCTGGGACAAGATCTACGAGCAGTACTTC. The rearrangement joins TRBV23-1 to TRBJ2-7, with D tentatively TRBD1 (6 bases). TRBV23-1 is treated as an ORF (open reading frame) with a function not yet certain. This CDR3 region has 13 residues. Trimming pared 6 bases from V and 3 bases from J, leaving 12 bases between.

J is TRBJ1-5 and V is TRBV30; TRBD1 matches 7 bases. Germline V lookup: CDR1 GTSNPN, CDR2 SVGIG (reference sequence). V lost 3 bases to trimming and J lost 2 bases; unmatched junction nucleotides: 7. The CDR3 covers 15 residues. CDR3 region: CAWSRGDSGNQPQHF. The CDR3 DNA sequence: TGTGCCTGGAGCCGGGGGGACAGTGGCAATCAGCCCCAGCATTTT.

The chain recombines TRBV18 with TRBJ1-2; D unclear. This CDR3 comprises 14 residues. Germline V gene data show CDR1 as KGHSH and CDR2 as LQKENI. Trimming pared 9 bases from V and 6 bases from J, leaving 20 bases between. The chain's CDR3 is CASSPSPIVNGYTF. The DNA of the CDR3 is TGTGCCAGTTCCCCGTCACCCATTGTGAATGGCTACACCTTC.

The rearrangement joins TRBV28 to TRBJ2-3; D may match TRBD1 or TRBD2 (5 bases each). The CDR3 has 17 residues. V lost 4 bases and J lost 2, with 19 bases in between. CDR1 is MDHEN, CDR2 SYDVKM, per germline. CDR3 region: CASSSRTGALFTDTQYF. The CDR3 DNA sequence: TGTGCCAGCAGTTCCCGTACCGGGGCCCTTTTCACAGATACGCAGTATTTT.

This clone has just a few counts. This chain joins TRBV7-2 and TRBJ2-3; weak D call: TRBD2 (6 bases). The germline V gene encodes CDR1 SGHTA and CDR2 FQGNSA. This CDR3 spans 15 amino acids. The V gene lost 4 bases and the J gene lost 3 bases, with 14 bases spanning the gap. CDR3 DNA sequence: TGTGCCAGCAGCTGGGGGGACGGTAGGACAGATACGCAGTATTTT. Its protein product is CASSWGDGRTDTQYF. The entire variable domain, with the rest obtained from reference TRBV7-2 and TRBJ2-3, is as follows: GAGVSQSPSNKVTEKGKDVELRCDPISGHTALYWYRQSLGQGLEFLIYFQGNSAPDKSGLPSDRFSAERTGGSVSTLTIQRTQQEDSAVYLCASSWGDGRTDTQYFGPGTRLTVL.

In its sample, this clone was seen a few times. This rearrangement joins TRBV1 to TRBJ1-1; TRBD1, the table's D call, was not compared with the DNA. TRBV1 is classified as a pseudogene. The CDR3 extends over 14 amino acids. CDR3 sequence reads: CASSQDLSGTEAFF. The CDR3 nucleotides read TGCGCCAGCAGCCAAGATCTTTCAGGGACTGAAGCTTTCTTT.

By sample share, this clone is medium-sized. V and J are TRBV6-8 and TRBJ1-1, with TRBD1 identical over 9 bases. The V and J ends lost 5 bases and 2 bases, in that order; junction bases with no gene match: 6. CDR1 MNHGY and CDR2 SAAAGT come from the germline V gene. CDR3 length equals 15 residues. CDR3 bases: TGTGCCAGCAGTGACATGGGACAGGGAAACACTGAAGCTTTCTTT. Its translation: CASSDMGQGNTEAFF.

The rearrangement links TRBV15 to TRBJ1-4, with unresolved D. The CDR3 loop spans 14 amino acids. V lost 7 bases to trimming and J lost 4 bases, with 13 bases between them. From germline, CDR1 is LNHNV and CDR2 YYDKDF (reference sequence). The CDR3 bases are TGTGCCACCAAGTTAGAGCGGGGTAATGAAAAACTGTTTTTT. It yields the protein CATKLERGNEKLFF. The whole variable domain, filled in from reference TRBV15 and TRBJ1-4, reads DAMVIQNPRYQVTQFGKPVTLSCSQTLNHNVMYWYQQKSSQAPKLLFHYYDKDFNNEADTPDNFQSRRPNTSFCFLDIRSPGLGDTAMYLCATKLERGNEKLFFGSGTQLSVL.

The J gene is TRBJ1-5, the V gene TRBV18; a possible D gene is TRBD1 (6 bases). Germline V gives CDR1 KGHSH, CDR2 LQKENI. The CDR3 runs to 14 residues. The V end lost 4 bases, the J end lost 7 bases, and 14 bases lay between the germline ends. CDR3 amino acids: CASSREQGEQPQHF. In DNA form, the CDR3 reads TGTGCCAGCTCACGCGAACAGGGTGAGCAGCCCCAGCATTTT.

This clone was observed a single time. The rearrangement uses TRBV25-1 and TRBJ1-1, with 7 nucleotides matching TRBD1. CDR1 and CDR2 (germline): MGHDK, SYGVNS. The CDR3 sequence is 13 residues long. The junction had 4 bases not matched to a gene; V was cut back by 5 bases and J by 4 bases. In nucleotides, the CDR3 is TGTGCCAGCAGTAGGACAGGCGGCACTGAAGCTTTCTTT. Amino acid sequence: CASSRTGGTEAFF.

Sample share makes this clone medium-sized. The chain links TRBV9 to TRBJ1-5; 7 nucleotides match TRBD1. Trimming removed 6 bases from V and 3 bases from J; junction bases left unmatched: 6. The CDR3 loop spans 14 amino acids. CDR1 and CDR2 (germline): SGDLS, YYNGEE. The chain's CDR3 is CASKRDSVNQPQHF. CDR3 coding DNA: TGTGCCAGCAAAAGGGACAGCGTCAATCAGCCCCAGCATTTT.

V and J are TRBV14 and TRBJ1-1, with 7 nucleotides matching TRBD1. Looked up from germline, CDR1 is SGHDN and CDR2 is FVKESK. J gave up 0 bases and V 4 bases, and 8 bases lay outside the gene matches. CDR3 size: 16 residues. The CDR3 loop is CASSPNRGTLNTEAFF. CDR3 nucleotide sequence: TGTGCCAGCAGCCCAAACAGGGGAACCCTGAACACTGAAGCTTTCTTT.